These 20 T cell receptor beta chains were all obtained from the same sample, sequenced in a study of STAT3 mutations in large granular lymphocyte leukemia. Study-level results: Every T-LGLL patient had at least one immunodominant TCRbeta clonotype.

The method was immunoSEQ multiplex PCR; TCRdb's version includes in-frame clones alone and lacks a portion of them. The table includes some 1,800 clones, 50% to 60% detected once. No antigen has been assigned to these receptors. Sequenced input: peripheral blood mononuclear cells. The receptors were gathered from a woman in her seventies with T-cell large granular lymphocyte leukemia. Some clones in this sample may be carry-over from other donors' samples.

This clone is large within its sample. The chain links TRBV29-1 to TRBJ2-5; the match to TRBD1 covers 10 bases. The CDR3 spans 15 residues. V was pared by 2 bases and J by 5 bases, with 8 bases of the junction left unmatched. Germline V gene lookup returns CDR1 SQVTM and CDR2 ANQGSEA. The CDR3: CSVEWDRGPWETQYF. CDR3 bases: TGCAGCGTTGAATGGGACAGGGGTCCATGGGAGACCCAGTACTTC. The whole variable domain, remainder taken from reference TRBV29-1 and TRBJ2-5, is SAVISQKPSRDICQRGTSLTIQCQVDSQVTMMFWYRQQPGQSLTLIATANQGSEATYESGFVIDKFPISRPNLTFSTLTVSNMSPEDSSIYLCSVEWDRGPWETQYFGPGTRLLVL.

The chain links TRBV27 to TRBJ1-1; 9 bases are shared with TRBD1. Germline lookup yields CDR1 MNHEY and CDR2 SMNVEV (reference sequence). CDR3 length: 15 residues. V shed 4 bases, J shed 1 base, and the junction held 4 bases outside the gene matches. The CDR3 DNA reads TGTGCCAGCAGTTCCCCGACAGGGGGGAACACTGAAGCTTTCTTT. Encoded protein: CASSSPTGGNTEAFF.

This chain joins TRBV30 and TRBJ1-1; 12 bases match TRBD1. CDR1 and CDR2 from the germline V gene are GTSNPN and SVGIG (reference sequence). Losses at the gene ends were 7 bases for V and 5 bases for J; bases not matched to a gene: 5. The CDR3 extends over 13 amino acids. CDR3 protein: CALRDRGRTEAFF. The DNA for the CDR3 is TGTGCCTTACGGGACAGGGGGCGAACTGAAGCTTTCTTT. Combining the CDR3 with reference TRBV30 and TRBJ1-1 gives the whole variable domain SQTIHQWPATLVQPVGSPLSLECTVEGTSNPNLYWYRQAAGRGLQLLFYSVGIGQISSEVPQNLSASRPQDRQFILSSKKLLLSDSGFYLCALRDRGRTEAFFGQGTRLTVV.

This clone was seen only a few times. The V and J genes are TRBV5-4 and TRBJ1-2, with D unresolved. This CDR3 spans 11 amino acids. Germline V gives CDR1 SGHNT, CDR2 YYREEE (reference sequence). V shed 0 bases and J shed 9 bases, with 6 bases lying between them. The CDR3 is CASSLGHRYTF. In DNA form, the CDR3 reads TGTGCCAGCAGCTTGGGACATCGCTACACCTTC. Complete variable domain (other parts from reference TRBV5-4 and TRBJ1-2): ETGVTQSPTHLIKTRGQQVTLRCSSQSGHNTVSWYQQALGQGPQFIFQYYREEENGRGNFPPRFSGLQFPNYSSELNVNALELDDSALYLCASSLGHRYTFGSGTRLTVV.

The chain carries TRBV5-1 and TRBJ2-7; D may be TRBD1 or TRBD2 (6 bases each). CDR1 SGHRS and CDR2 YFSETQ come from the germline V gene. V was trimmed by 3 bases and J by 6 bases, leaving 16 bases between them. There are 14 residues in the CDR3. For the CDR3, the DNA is TGCGCCAGCAGCTCAACCCCGGGGGCGAGCGAGCAGTACTTC. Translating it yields CASSSTPGASEQYF. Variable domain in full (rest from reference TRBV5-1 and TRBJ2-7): KAGVTQTPRYLIKTRGQQVTLSCSPISGHRSVSWYQQTPGQGLQFLFEYFSETQRNKGNFPGRFSGRQFSNSRSEMNVSTLELGDSALYLCASSSTPGASEQYFGPGTRLTVT.

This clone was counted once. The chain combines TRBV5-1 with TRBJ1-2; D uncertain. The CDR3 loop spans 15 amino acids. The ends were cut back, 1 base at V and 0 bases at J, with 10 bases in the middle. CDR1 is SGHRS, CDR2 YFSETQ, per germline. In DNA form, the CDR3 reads TGCGCCAGCAGCTTGACTACAGATGCTAACTATGGCTACACCTTC. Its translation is CASSLTTDANYGYTF.

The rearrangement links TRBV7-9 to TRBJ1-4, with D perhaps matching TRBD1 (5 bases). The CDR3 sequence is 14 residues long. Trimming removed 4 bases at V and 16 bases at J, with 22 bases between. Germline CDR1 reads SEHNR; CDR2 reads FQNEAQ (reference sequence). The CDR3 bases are TGTGCCAGCAGCTCGGGGGGGTCGGTTTCAGGGCCGTTTTTT. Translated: CASSSGGSVSGPFF. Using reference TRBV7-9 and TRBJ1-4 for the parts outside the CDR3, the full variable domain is DTGVSQNPRHKITKRGQNVTFRCDPISEHNRLYWYRQTLGQGPEFLTYFQNEAQLEKSRLLSDRFSAERPKGSFSTLEIQRTEQGDSAMYLCASSSGGSVSGPFFGSGTQLSVL.

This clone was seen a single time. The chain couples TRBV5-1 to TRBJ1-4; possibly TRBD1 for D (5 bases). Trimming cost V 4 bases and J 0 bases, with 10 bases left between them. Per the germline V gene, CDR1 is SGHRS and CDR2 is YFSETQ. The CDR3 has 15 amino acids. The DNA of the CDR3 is TGCGCCAGCAGCCCTGGGACGGCAACTAATGAAAAACTGTTTTTT. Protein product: CASSPGTATNEKLFF.

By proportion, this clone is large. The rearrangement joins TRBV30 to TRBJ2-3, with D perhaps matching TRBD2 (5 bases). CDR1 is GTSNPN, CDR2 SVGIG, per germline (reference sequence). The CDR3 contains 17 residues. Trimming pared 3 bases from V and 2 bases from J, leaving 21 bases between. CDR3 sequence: CAWRHEPDSENTDTQYF. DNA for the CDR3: TGTGCCTGGAGACACGAGCCGGACTCAGAAAACACAGATACGCAGTATTTT.

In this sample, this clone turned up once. CDR3 nucleotides: TGTGCCAGCAGCACCGGGACTTCGGGTCAGCCCCAGCATTTT. Translating gives CASSTGTSGQPQHF. The J gene is TRBJ1-5, the V gene TRBV7-9; TRBD1 is a possible D gene (5 bases). Germline V gives CDR1 SEHNR, CDR2 FQNEAQ (reference sequence). The V and J ends lost 5 bases and 6 bases respectively, with 14 bases between them. The CDR3 is made up of 14 amino acids.

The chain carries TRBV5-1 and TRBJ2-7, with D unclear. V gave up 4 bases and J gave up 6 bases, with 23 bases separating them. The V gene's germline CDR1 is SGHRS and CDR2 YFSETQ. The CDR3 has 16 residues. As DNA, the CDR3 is TGCGCCAGCAGCGCCACACTCCCGCAAATAGGGTCCGAGCAGTACTTC. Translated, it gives CASSATLPQIGSEQYF.

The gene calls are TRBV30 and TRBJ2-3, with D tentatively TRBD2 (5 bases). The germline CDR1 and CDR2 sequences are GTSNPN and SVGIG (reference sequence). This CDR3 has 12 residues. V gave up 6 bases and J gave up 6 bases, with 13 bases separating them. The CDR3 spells CACSQTGDTQYF. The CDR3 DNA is TGTGCCTGCTCCCAGACGGGGGATACGCAGTATTTT. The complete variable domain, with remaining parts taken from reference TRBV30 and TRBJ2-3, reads SQTIHQWPATLVQPVGSPLSLECTVEGTSNPNLYWYRQAAGRGLQLLFYSVGIGQISSEVPQNLSASRPQDRQFILSSKKLLLSDSGFYLCACSQTGDTQYFGPGTRLTVL.

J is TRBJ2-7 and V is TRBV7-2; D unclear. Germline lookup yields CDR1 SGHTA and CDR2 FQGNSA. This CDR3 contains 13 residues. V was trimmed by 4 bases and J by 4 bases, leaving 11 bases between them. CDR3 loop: CASSSSHEYEQYF. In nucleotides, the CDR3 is TGTGCCAGCAGCTCCTCCCATGAATACGAGCAGTACTTC. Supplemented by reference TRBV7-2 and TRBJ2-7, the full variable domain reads GAGVSQSPSNKVTEKGKDVELRCDPISGHTALYWYRQSLGQGLEFLIYFQGNSAPDKSGLPSDRFSAERTGGSVSTLTIQRTQQEDSAVYLCASSSSHEYEQYFGPGTRLTVT.

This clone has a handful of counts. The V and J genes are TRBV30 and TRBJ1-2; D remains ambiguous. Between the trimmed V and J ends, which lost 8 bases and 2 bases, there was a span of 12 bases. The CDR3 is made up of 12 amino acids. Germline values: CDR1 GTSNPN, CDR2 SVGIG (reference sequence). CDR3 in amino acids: CATIGLNYGYTF. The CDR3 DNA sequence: TGTGCCACCATTGGCCTGAACTATGGCTACACCTTC.

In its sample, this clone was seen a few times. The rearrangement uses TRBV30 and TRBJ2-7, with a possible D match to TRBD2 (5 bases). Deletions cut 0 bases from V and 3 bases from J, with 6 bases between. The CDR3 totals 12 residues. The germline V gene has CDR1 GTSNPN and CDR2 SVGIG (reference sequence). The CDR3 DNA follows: TGTGCCTGGAGTGTAGGGAGCTACGAGCAGTACTTC. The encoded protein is CAWSVGSYEQYF.

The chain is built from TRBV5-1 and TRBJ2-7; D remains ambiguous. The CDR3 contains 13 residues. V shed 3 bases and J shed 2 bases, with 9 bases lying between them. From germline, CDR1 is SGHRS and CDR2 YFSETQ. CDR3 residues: CASSSEFPYEQYF. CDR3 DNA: TGCGCCAGCAGCTCCGAGTTCCCCTACGAGCAGTACTTC.

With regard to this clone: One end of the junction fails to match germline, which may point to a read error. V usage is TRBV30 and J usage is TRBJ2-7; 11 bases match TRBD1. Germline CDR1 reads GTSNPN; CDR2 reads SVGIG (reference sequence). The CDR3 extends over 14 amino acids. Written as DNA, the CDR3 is TGTGCCTGGAGCCGGACAGGGGGCGCCACTCGGATGGACTTC. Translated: CAWSRTGGATRMDF.

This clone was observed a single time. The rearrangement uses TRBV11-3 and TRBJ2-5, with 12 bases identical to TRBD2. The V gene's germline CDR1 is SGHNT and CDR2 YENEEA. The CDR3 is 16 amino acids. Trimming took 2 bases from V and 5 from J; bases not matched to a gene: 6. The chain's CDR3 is CASSLLAGGPGETQYF. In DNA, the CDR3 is TGTGCCAGCAGCTTACTAGCGGGAGGGCCGGGGGAGACCCAGTACTTC.

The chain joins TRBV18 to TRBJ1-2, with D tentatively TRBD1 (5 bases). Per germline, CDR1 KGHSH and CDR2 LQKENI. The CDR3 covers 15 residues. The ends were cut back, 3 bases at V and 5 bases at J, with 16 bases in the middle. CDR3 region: CASSPSQDASYGYTF. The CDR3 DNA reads TGTGCCAGCTCACCGTCACAGGACGCTTCATATGGCTACACCTTC.

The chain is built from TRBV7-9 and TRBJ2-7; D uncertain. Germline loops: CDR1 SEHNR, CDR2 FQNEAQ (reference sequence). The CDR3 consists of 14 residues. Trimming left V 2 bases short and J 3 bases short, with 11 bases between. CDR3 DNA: TGTGCCAGCAGCTTATACCAAGGTAACTACGAGCAGTACTTC. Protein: CASSLYQGNYEQYF.